One sample yielded the 26 T cell receptor beta chains listed below, sequenced in a study of T cell repertoires in cytomegalovirus infection. The antigens for these receptors are not known. TCRdb used MiXCR to reprocess the reads, holding one entry per CDR3 protein. This table holds a few hundred thousand distinct CDR3 sequences, around 25% found once. Sequenced here: cultured PBMCs, sampled from culture after CMV antigen stimulation. Every receptor here comes from a human donor in good health (CMV status not recorded). Some clones in this sample may be carry-over from other donors' samples.

The CDR3 region has the DNA TGTGCCAGCAGTTACTCGAGGAGTCGCGAGCAGTACTTC. Its translation is CASSYSRSREQYF. The rearrangement uses TRBV6-5 and TRBJ2-7; D call uncertain. The germline CDR1 and CDR2 sequences are MNHEY and SVGAGI. The CDR3 contains 13 residues. The V end lost 0 bases, the J end lost 6 bases, and 9 bases lay between the germline ends.

This clonotype was seen only a few times. The chain has TRBV6-2 or TRBV6-3 and TRBJ1-4; unclear D gene. This CDR3 is built from 15 residues. Trimming removed 0 bases from V and 3 bases from J, with 8 bases in between. Germline V gene data show CDR1 as MNHEY and CDR2 as SVGEGT. The CDR3 loop is CASSYSGRPNEKLFF. CDR3 nucleotide sequence: TGTGCCAGCAGTTACTCCGGCAGGCCTAATGAAAAACTGTTTTTT.

The V call is TRBV19, the J call TRBJ2-7, with D perhaps given as TRBD1 or TRBD2 (5 bases each). This CDR3 spans 14 amino acids. CDR1 is LNHDA, CDR2 SQIVND, per germline (reference sequence). The V end was cut by 0 bases, the J end by 3 bases, with 9 bases between. In nucleotides, the CDR3 is TGTGCCAGTAGTATAGATCGGGGCCGCTACGAGCAGTACTTC. It encodes CASSIDRGRYEQYF.

The chain uses TRBV4-1 and TRBJ2-1; D is unresolved. The CDR3 contains 11 residues. CDR1 and CDR2 (germline): MGHRA, YSYEKL. V dropped 3 bases and J dropped 9 bases, with 6 bases sitting between them. In DNA form, the CDR3 reads TGCGCCAGCAGCCAGAAGGGTGAGCAGTTCTTC. Encoded protein: CASSQKGEQFF.

The chain is built from TRBV6-4 and TRBJ2-7; 8 bases are a match to TRBD1. J gave up 4 bases and V 6 bases, and 8 bases lay outside the gene matches. CDR1 and CDR2 from the germline V gene are MRHNA and SNTAGT. This CDR3 has 14 residues. CDR3 DNA sequence: TGTGCCAGCAGACCGGACAGGGCATCGTACGAGCAGTACTTC. Translating it yields CASRPDRASYEQYF.

This clonotype appeared a few times. The chain links TRBV25-1 to TRBJ2-1; D gene unclear. Germline V lookup: CDR1 MGHDK, CDR2 SYGVNS. V lost 6 bases and J 6 bases, leaving 24 bases between the germline ends. This CDR3 comprises 17 residues. The CDR3 sequence: CASSLIEASNSGNEQFF. CDR3 nucleotide sequence: TGTGCCAGCAGCCTCATTGAAGCTTCGAATTCAGGCAATGAGCAGTTCTTC.

This chain links TRBV5-1 with TRBJ1-2, with a tentative D call TRBD1 (5 bases). This CDR3 is built from 15 residues. CDR1 and CDR2 from the germline V gene are SGHRS and YFSETQ. V lost 2 bases, J lost 4 bases, and 15 bases lay in between. The CDR3 bases are TGCGCCAGCAGCTTAGGTCGGCAGGGAAGCTATGGCTACACCTTC. It translates to CASSLGRQGSYGYTF.

This clonotype has ten or more counts. As DNA, the CDR3 is TGCGCCAGCAGCCAAGTCGGGGGGCCATCTGGAAACACCATATATTTT. Protein sequence: CASSQVGGPSGNTIYF. The V gene is TRBV4-1, the J gene TRBJ1-3, with D perhaps matching TRBD1 (6 bases). V shed 1 base and J shed 1 base, with 11 bases lying between them. The CDR3 has 16 residues. Germline V gene data show CDR1 as MGHRA and CDR2 as YSYEKL.

The genes are TRBV6-1 and TRBJ2-5, with 9 bases aligning to TRBD1. Unmatched junction bases numbered 20, after V lost 5 bases and J lost 1 base. Germline V gene data show CDR1 as MNHNS and CDR2 as SASEGT. CDR3 length equals 20 residues. The CDR3, as DNA: TGTGCCAGCAGTCCCCTCTGGACAGGGGTTGGCGGGGTGCCCCAAGAGACCCAGTACTTC. Translated, it gives CASSPLWTGVGGVPQETQYF.

In this sample, this clonotype turned up once. The chain recombines TRBV5-8 with TRBJ2-5; 10 bases match TRBD1. Germline V gene lookup returns CDR1 SGHTS and CDR2 YDEGEE. Germline trimming cut 3 bases from V and 4 bases from J; bases unmatched to any gene: 9. The CDR3 extends over 16 amino acids. The DNA for the CDR3 is TGTGCCAGCAGCTCCCAGGGACAGGGGAGGTCAGAGACCCAGTACTTC. Encoded protein: CASSSQGQGRSETQYF.

The chain uses TRBV7-9 and TRBJ1-5; D is possibly TRBD1 (5 bases). This CDR3 spans 15 amino acids. CDR1 is SEHNR, CDR2 FQNEAQ, per germline (reference sequence). V was trimmed by 3 bases and J by 0 bases, leaving 9 bases between them. Here the CDR3 DNA reads TGTGCCAGCAGCTTGGAGGGGAGTAGCAATCAGCCCCAGCATTTT. It codes for CASSLEGSSNQPQHF.

This clonotype was seen repeatedly, ten times or more. This sequence joins TRBV7-2 and TRBJ2-3; possibly TRBD1 for D (5 bases). The CDR3 runs 16 residues. Germline CDR1 reads SGHTA; CDR2 reads FQGNSA. V was clipped by 1 base and J by 1 base, with 12 bases between them. The CDR3 sequence is CASSLVLGVGTDTQYF. The CDR3 nucleotides are TGTGCCAGCAGCTTAGTTCTAGGGGTGGGCACAGATACGCAGTATTTT.

V and J are TRBV4-3 and TRBJ1-1; D gene unclear. The length of the CDR3 is 15 residues. Germline V CDR1 and CDR2: LGHNA, YSLEER. Trimming shortened V by 0 bases and J by 4 bases, and 12 bases separated the two germline ends. CDR3 in DNA: TGCGCCAGCAGCCAAGAATTGTATCCGGTCACTGAAGCTTTCTTT. Translated, it gives CASSQELYPVTEAFF.

This clonotype has more than one count but fewer than ten. The V call is TRBV12-5, the J call TRBJ2-2; 7 positions match TRBD1. CDR1 is LGHNT, CDR2 FRNRAP, per germline. Germline trimming cut 8 bases from V and 2 bases from J; bases unmatched to any gene: 5. CDR3 size: 14 residues. The CDR3 DNA sequence: TGTGCTAGTCAAGCAGGGGGTAACACCGGGGAGCTGTTTTTT. This sequence encodes CASQAGGNTGELFF. The whole variable domain, remainder taken from reference TRBV12-5 and TRBJ2-2, is DARVTQTPRHKVTEMGQEVTMRCQPILGHNTVFWYRQTMMQGLELLAYFRNRAPLDDSGMPKDRFSAEMPDATLATLKIQPSEPRDSAVYFCASQAGGNTGELFFGEGSRLTVL.

This clonotype has just a few counts. The rearrangement links TRBV7-6 to TRBJ1-2; no definite D call. With 5 bases removed from V and 4 bases from J, the gap between germline ends came to 11 bases. Germline CDR1 SGHVS, CDR2 FNYEAQ. This CDR3 comprises 13 residues. CDR3 DNA: TGTGCCAGCAGCCAAAACGGTGGCTATGGCTACACCTTC. Protein sequence: CASSQNGGYGYTF.

This clonotype was seen only a few times. The rearrangement uses TRBV28 and TRBJ2-7, with 8 positions matching TRBD2. CDR1 and CDR2 (germline): MDHEN, SYDVKM. CDR3 length: 15 amino acids. V lost 5 bases, J lost 3 bases, and 9 bases stayed unmatched. CDR3 loop: CASSPNAGGVYEQYF. DNA for the CDR3: TGTGCCAGCAGTCCTAATGCGGGAGGAGTCTACGAGCAGTACTTC.

There are a few counts of this clonotype. The V call is TRBV19, the J call TRBJ2-7, with 8 positions matching TRBD1. The CDR3 runs to 14 residues. Trimming at V came to 6 bases and at J to 5 bases, leaving 9 bases not matched to a gene. Germline V CDR1 and CDR2: LNHDA, SQIVND (reference sequence). The CDR3 region has the DNA TGTGCCAGTAGACCTATGACAGGGGAGGACGAGCAGTACTTC. Its protein product is CASRPMTGEDEQYF.

The chain combines TRBV2 with TRBJ2-7; 8 positions match TRBD2. Looked up from germline, CDR1 is SNHLY and CDR2 is FYNNEI. The J segment lost 2 bases and the V segment lost 7 bases, leaving 16 bases of the junction unmatched. CDR3 length: 17 residues. CDR3: CASKTGTRNGLAYEQYF. The CDR3 DNA follows: TGTGCCAGCAAAACCGGGACTAGAAATGGTTTAGCCTACGAGCAGTACTTC.

The genes are TRBV6-2 or TRBV6-3 and TRBJ2-7; 8 nucleotides line up with TRBD2. V lost 5 bases, J lost 5 bases, and 17 bases stayed unmatched. Germline CDR1 and CDR2: MNHEY and SVGEGT. CDR3 length equals 17 residues. The chain's CDR3 is CASSPALLAEYINEQYF. The CDR3 DNA reads as TGTGCCAGCAGTCCAGCCTTACTAGCGGAATATATAAACGAGCAGTACTTC.

Many counts were recorded for this clonotype. The genes are TRBV7-2 and TRBJ2-1; 14 bases align to TRBD2. Looked up from germline, CDR1 is SGHTA and CDR2 is FQGNSA. J gave up 4 bases and V 5 bases, and 13 bases lay outside the gene matches. This CDR3 comprises 19 residues. Written as DNA, the CDR3 is TGTGCCAGCAGCCTTAGAGGGACTAGCGGGAGTTATGCTTACAATGAGCAGTTCTTC. Translated: CASSLRGTSGSYAYNEQFF. The full variable domain, its missing parts supplied by reference TRBV7-2 and TRBJ2-1, is GAGVSQSPSNKVTEKGKDVELRCDPISGHTALYWYRQSLGQGLEFLIYFQGNSAPDKSGLPSDRFSAERTGGSVSTLTIQRTQQEDSAVYLCASSLRGTSGSYAYNEQFFGPGTRLTVL.

The CDR3: CASSMGQGGYTEAFF. CDR3 bases: TGTGCCAGTAGTATGGGACAGGGGGGCTACACTGAAGCTTTCTTT. The gene calls are TRBV19 and TRBJ1-1, with 11 bases fitting TRBD1. In germline, CDR1 is LNHDA, CDR2 SQIVND (reference sequence). V lost 3 bases, J lost 3 bases, and 3 bases stayed unmatched. CDR3 length: 15 residues. Full variable domain (remainder filled in from reference TRBV19 and TRBJ1-1): DGGITQSPKYLFRKEGQNVTLSCEQNLNHDAMYWYRQDPGQGLRLIYYSQIVNDFQKGDIAEGYSVSREKKESFPLTVTSAQKNPTAFYLCASSMGQGGYTEAFFGQGTRLTVV.

This clonotype was seen a few times. This chain links TRBV10-3 with TRBJ2-1; D may be TRBD1 or TRBD2 (6 bases each). The V gene's germline CDR1 is ENHRY and CDR2 SYGVKD. The CDR3 sequence is 12 residues long. V was trimmed by 2 bases and J by 10 bases, leaving 9 bases between them. CDR3 in amino acids: CAISERGAEQFF. The CDR3 DNA follows: TGTGCCATCAGTGAGAGGGGGGCAGAGCAGTTCTTC.

This rearrangement joins TRBV5-6 to TRBJ1-2; 10 nucleotides match TRBD1. The CDR3 extends over 13 amino acids. The V gene's germline CDR1 is SGHDT and CDR2 YYEEEE. V lost 4 bases to trimming and J lost 10 bases; unmatched junction nucleotides: 7. CDR3 DNA: TGTGCCAGCAGCGGATGGACAGGGGGACTCTACACCTTC. As protein: CASSGWTGGLYTF.

V and J are TRBV4-1 and TRBJ2-3; 13 nucleotides align to TRBD2. The CDR3 spans 15 residues. V lost 7 bases to trimming and J lost 7 bases; unmatched junction nucleotides: 8. Germline lookup yields CDR1 MGHRA and CDR2 YSYEKL. The CDR3 nucleotides are TGCGCCAGCACCCTACTAGCGGGAGGGGGGTATACGCAGTATTTT. This encodes CASTLLAGGGYTQYF.

This chain uses TRBV4-2 with TRBJ2-1; 7 nucleotides match TRBD2. CDR1 is LGHNA, CDR2 YNFKEQ, per germline. The CDR3 totals 16 residues. The ends lost 1 base at V and 2 bases at J; junction bases unmatched: 5. Here the CDR3 reads CASSQGIAGAYNEQFF. CDR3 nucleotide sequence: TGTGCCAGCAGCCAAGGAATAGCGGGCGCCTACAATGAGCAGTTCTTC.

The V gene is TRBV29-1, the J gene TRBJ2-1; a weak D match, TRBD2 (6 bases). The CDR3 is made up of 12 amino acids. Deletions cut 6 bases from V and 9 bases from J, with 15 bases between. CDR1 and CDR2 from the germline V gene are SQVTM and ANQGSEA. The CDR3 protein is CSVDLGGGEQFF. The DNA for the CDR3 is TGCAGCGTAGACCTGGGGGGTGGTGAGCAGTTCTTC.